This is a list of T cell receptor beta chains from one sample in a study of OX40 agonist ivuxolimab in advanced cancers. This table comes from immunoSEQ multiplex PCR, and its TCRdb copy is limited to in-frame clones, with some not included. The repertoire holds about 61,000 clones, with approximately 86% as singletons. Sequenced here: CD4+ or CD8+ T cells sorted from blood, sampled in a trial of the OX40 agonist ivuxolimab. The receptors shown here come from an adult with an advanced solid tumor such as melanoma, head and neck, liver or kidney cancer. Each CDR3 is given with its conserved first and last residue.

V gene: TRBV27
J gene: TRBJ2-7
CDR3 protein: CASRSSGTLEQYF

V gene: TRBV27
J gene: TRBJ2-2
CDR3 protein: CASSLAGPTGELFF

V gene: TRBV4-1
J gene: TRBJ2-7
CDR3 protein: CASSRYLAGVMGSEQYF

V gene: TRBV28
J gene: TRBJ1-6
CDR3 protein: CASSSHSPLHF

V gene: TRBV7-2
J gene: TRBJ2-3
CDR3 protein: CASSTRLDTQYF

V gene: TRBV6-5
J gene: TRBJ1-2
CDR3 protein: CASSPGSYGYTF

V gene: TRBV16
J gene: TRBJ2-2
CDR3 protein: CASSAIRGVGELFF

V gene: TRBV6-5
J gene: TRBJ1-2
CDR3 protein: CASGRGRGYTF

V gene: TRBV6-6
J gene: TRBJ1-1
CDR3 protein: CASSYGENTEAFF

V gene: TRBV9
J gene: TRBJ2-3
CDR3 protein: CASSAQRASTDTQYF